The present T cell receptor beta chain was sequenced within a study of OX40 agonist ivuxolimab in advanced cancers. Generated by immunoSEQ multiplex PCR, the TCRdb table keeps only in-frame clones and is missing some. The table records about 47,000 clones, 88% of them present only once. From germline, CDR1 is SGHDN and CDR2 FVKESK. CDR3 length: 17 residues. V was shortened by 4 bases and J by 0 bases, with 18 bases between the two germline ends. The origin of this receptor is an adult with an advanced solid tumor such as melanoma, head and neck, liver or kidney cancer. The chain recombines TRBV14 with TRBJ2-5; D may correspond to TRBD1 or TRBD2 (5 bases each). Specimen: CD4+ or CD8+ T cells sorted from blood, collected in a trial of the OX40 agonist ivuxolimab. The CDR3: CASSLREGSRYQETQYF. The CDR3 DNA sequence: TGTGCCAGCAGCCTAAGAGAGGGGTCCAGGTACCAAGAGACCCAGTACTTC.